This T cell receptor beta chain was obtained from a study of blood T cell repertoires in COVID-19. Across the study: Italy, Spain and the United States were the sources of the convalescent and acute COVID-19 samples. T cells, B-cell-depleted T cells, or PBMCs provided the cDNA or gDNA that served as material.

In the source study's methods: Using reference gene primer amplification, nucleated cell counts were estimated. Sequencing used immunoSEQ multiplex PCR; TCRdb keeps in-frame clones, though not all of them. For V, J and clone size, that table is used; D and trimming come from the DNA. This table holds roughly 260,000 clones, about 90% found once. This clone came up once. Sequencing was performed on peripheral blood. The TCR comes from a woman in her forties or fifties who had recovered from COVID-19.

The CDR3 coding sequence is TGTGCCAGCAGCTTAGGACAGGGGGTGGGTGGCTACACCTTC. It yields the protein CASSLGQGVGGYTF. The J gene is TRBJ1-2, the V gene TRBV11-2; 9 bases align to TRBD1. Germline-derived CDR1 and CDR2 are SGHAT and FQNNGV. J was trimmed by 7 bases and V by 1 base; bases with no gene match: 4. The CDR3 covers 14 residues.